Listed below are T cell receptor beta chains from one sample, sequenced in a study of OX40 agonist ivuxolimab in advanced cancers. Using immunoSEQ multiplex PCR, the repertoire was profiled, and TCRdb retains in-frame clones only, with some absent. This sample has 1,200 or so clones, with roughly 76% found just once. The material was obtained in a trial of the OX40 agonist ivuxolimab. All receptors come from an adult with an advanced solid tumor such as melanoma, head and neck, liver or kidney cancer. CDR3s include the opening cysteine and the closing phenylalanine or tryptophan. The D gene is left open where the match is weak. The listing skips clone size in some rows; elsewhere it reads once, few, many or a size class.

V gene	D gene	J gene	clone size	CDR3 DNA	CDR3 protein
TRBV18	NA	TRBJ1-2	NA	TGTGCCAGCTCACCGGGGCAGTTAGAAGGCTACACCTTC	CASSPGQLEGYTF
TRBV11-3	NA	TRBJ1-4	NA	TGTGCCAGCAGCTTAGGGGGCGGAGGAGAAAAACTGTTTTTT	CASSLGGGGEKLFF
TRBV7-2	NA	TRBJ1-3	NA	TGTGCCAGCAGCTTCAAGGGGGGAAACACCATATATTTT	CASSFKGGNTIYF
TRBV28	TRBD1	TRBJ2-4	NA	TGTGCCAGCAGCCCCAGACAGGGGAGGCACATTCAGTACTTC	CASSPRQGRHIQYF
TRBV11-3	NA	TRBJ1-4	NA	TGTGCCAGCAGTAAGGTCGGGGGGAATGAAAAACTGTTTTTT	CASSKVGGNEKLFF
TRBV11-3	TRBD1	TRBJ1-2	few	TGTGCCAGCAGCTTGGCACAGGGGACCCGTGGCTACACCTTC	CASSLAQGTRGYTF
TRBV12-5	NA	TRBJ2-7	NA	TGTGCTAGTGGGCGGGACGCTGGATACGAGCAGTACTTC	CASGRDAGYEQYF
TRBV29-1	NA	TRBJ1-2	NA	TGCAGCGTTTCCAACGTGGGCACGAACTACACCTTC	CSVSNVGTNYTF
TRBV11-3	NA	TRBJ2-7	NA	TGTGCCAGCAGCTTAGGGGGGAGGGGGCCCTCCTACGAGCAGTACTTC	CASSLGGRGPSYEQYF
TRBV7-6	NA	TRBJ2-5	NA	TGTGCCAGCAGCTCTGACGGCAGTCAAGAGACCCAGTACTTC	CASSSDGSQETQYF
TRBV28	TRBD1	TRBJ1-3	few	TGTGCCAGCAGGCTAGGGACAGGGTTGAGAGGTCCCTCTGGAAACACCATATATTTT	CASRLGTGLRGPSGNTIYF
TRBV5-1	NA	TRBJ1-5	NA	TGCGCCAGCAGCCCGGTCGGGACGCCAAATCAGCCCCAGCATTTT	CASSPVGTPNQPQHF
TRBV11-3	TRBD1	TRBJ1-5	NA	TGTGCCAGCAGCGGGACAGGGGGCCGTCAGCCCCAGCATTTT	CASSGTGGRQPQHF
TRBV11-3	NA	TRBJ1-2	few	TGTGCCAGCAGCCTTTATGGAGGGGAATATGGCTACACCTTC	CASSLYGGEYGYTF
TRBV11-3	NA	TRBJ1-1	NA	TGTGCCAGCAGCTTAGGATACGGGGATAGCAGGAACACTGAAGCTTTCTTT	CASSLGYGDSRNTEAFF
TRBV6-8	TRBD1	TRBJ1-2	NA	TGTGCCAGCAGTCTGACAGGGACTACCTATGGCTACACCTTC	CASSLTGTTYGYTF
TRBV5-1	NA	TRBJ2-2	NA	TGCGCCAGCAGCTCGGACGGTACGAACACCGGGGAGCTGTTTTTT	CASSSDGTNTGELFF
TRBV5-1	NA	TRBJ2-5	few	TGCGCCAGCAGCATGTGGGGTTCGGGGCAAGAGACCCAGTACTTC	CASSMWGSGQETQYF
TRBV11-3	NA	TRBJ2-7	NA	TGTGCCAGCAGCTTAGTAATGGGAAGGGCCTACGAGCAGTACTTC	CASSLVMGRAYEQYF
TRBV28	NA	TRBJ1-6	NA	TGTGCCAGCAGCTTCCAACAGGGAGGGAATTCACCCCTCCACTTT	CASSFQQGGNSPLHF
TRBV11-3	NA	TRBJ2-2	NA	TGTGCCAGCAGCTTCGGAGGGGGCGGCGGGGAGCTGTTTTTT	CASSFGGGGGELFF